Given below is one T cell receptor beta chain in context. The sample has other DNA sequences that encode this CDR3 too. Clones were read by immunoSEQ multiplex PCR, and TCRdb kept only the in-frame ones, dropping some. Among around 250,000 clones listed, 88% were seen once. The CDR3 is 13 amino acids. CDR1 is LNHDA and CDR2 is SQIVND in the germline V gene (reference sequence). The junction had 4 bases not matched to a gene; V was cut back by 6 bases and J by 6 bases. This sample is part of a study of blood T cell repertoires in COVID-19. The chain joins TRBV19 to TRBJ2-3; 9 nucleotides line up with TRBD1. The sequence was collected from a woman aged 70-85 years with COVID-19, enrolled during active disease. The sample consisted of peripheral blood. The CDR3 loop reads CASSTGGADTQYF. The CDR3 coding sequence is TGTGCCAGTAGCACAGGGGGCGCGGATACGCAGTATTTT.